The 27 T cell receptor beta chains given below trace back to one sample, sequenced in a study of shared clonotypes between healthy human individuals. Only in-frame clones appear in the TCRdb table, and some are missing; sequencing was by immunoSEQ multiplex PCR. The sample includes hundreds of thousands of clones, about 74% seen only once; the top ten take 9% to 12%. Sequencing was carried out using memory CD4+ T cells sorted from blood. Described subset: CD45RA-negative fraction. The receptors derive from a man between 25 and 39 years old in good health.

The chain joins TRBV2 to TRBJ1-1; D gene ambiguous. The CDR3 runs to 12 residues. The germline V gene encodes CDR1 SNHLY and CDR2 FYNNEI. Deletions cut 4 bases from V and 3 bases from J, with 6 bases between. CDR3 DNA sequence: TGTGCCAGCAGTGTCGGGGACACTGAAGCTTTCTTT. Protein sequence: CASSVGDTEAFF.

The V and J genes are TRBV4-1 and TRBJ1-4, with D possibly TRBD1 on 6 matching bases. The CDR3 is made up of 16 amino acids. From germline, CDR1 is MGHRA and CDR2 YSYEKL. Trimming removed 3 bases from V and 7 bases from J, with 18 bases in between. The CDR3 region is CASSHQYREDGEKLFF. In DNA form, the CDR3 reads TGCGCCAGCAGCCACCAATACAGGGAAGACGGTGAAAAACTGTTTTTT.

This chain uses TRBV11-2 with TRBJ2-1; D gene ambiguous. Trimming removed 2 bases at V and 9 bases at J, with 8 bases between. Looked up from germline, CDR1 is SGHAT and CDR2 is FQNNGV. This CDR3 is 12 amino acids long. CDR3: CASSLTRVEQFF. CDR3 coding DNA: TGTGCCAGCAGCTTAACACGCGTTGAGCAGTTCTTC.

As regards this clone: The sample contains more than one DNA sequence encoding this CDR3. This sequence joins TRBV28 and TRBJ2-7, with D maybe TRBD2 (6 bases). Trimming left V 3 bases short and J 0 bases short, with 9 bases between. Per the germline V gene, CDR1 is MDHEN and CDR2 is SYDVKM. This CDR3 region has 14 residues. This CDR3 reads CASSLGGSSYEQYF. The CDR3 coding sequence is TGTGCCAGCAGTTTGGGAGGAAGCTCCTACGAGCAGTACTTC.

This clone was seen more than once but under ten times. This rearrangement joins TRBV5-1 to TRBJ2-1; 9 bases line up with TRBD2. This CDR3 comprises 15 residues. V was clipped by 0 bases and J by 10 bases; unmatched bases: 8. Germline loops: CDR1 SGHRS, CDR2 YFSETQ. The CDR3 DNA reads as TGCGCCAGCAGCTTGGAGGCGGGAGGGCCAGGGGAGCAGTTCTTC. Translated: CASSLEAGGPGEQFF.

The chain couples TRBV5-6 to TRBJ2-5, with D possibly matching TRBD1 (6 bases). Germline loops: CDR1 SGHDT, CDR2 YYEEEE. The V end lost 0 bases, the J end lost 4 bases, and 13 bases lay between the germline ends. This CDR3 region has 15 residues. CDR3 nucleotide sequence: TGTGCCAGCAGCTTGGGGGGGCGAGTTCGAGAGACCCAGTACTTC. Translated, it gives CASSLGGRVRETQYF. The full variable domain, completed using reference TRBV5-6 and TRBJ2-5, is DAGVTQSPTHLIKTRGQQVTLRCSPKSGHDTVSWYQQALGQGPQFIFQYYEEEERQRGNFPDRFSGHQFPNYSSELNVNALLLGDSALYLCASSLGGRVRETQYFGPGTRLLVL.

The chain is built from TRBV5-4 and TRBJ1-4; tentatively, D is TRBD1 (5 bases). Trimming took off 3 bases at V and 4 bases at J, with 13 bases between the two ends. Germline-derived CDR1 and CDR2 are SGHNT and YYREEE (reference sequence). The CDR3 sequence is 15 residues long. CDR3 nucleotides: TGTGCCAGCAGCTCCGGGACCGACGGTAATGAAAAACTGTTTTTT. This sequence encodes CASSSGTDGNEKLFF.

The V and J genes are TRBV5-4 and TRBJ2-5, with D perhaps matching TRBD1 (6 bases). The CDR3 spans 14 residues. Trimming removed 0 bases at V and 5 bases at J, with 11 bases between. Germline loops: CDR1 SGHNT, CDR2 YYREEE (reference sequence). CDR3: CASSLADSRETQYF. The DNA for the CDR3 is TGTGCCAGCAGCTTGGCGGACAGCCGGGAGACCCAGTACTTC.

The DNA of the CDR3 is TGTGCCAGCACCCGGACAGGCAGATCGGTCACTGAAGCTTTCTTT. It codes for CASTRTGRSVTEAFF. The chain combines TRBV11-2 with TRBJ1-1, with 7 bases fitting TRBD1. Germline V CDR1 and CDR2: SGHAT, FQNNGV. The CDR3 runs 15 residues. Losses at the gene ends were 7 bases for V and 4 bases for J; bases not matched to a gene: 12.

V gene TRBV7-9 combines with J gene TRBJ2-1, with TRBD1 matching over 9 bases. Looked up from germline, CDR1 is SEHNR and CDR2 is FQNEAQ (reference sequence). This CDR3 comprises 18 residues. J gave up 1 base and V 5 bases, and 12 bases lay outside the gene matches. The CDR3 DNA sequence: TGTGCCAGCAGCAAAGTCCCGGGACAGGGTCAATCCTACAATGAGCAGTTCTTC. Protein: CASSKVPGQGQSYNEQFF. The full variable domain, in which reference TRBV7-9 and TRBJ2-1 provide the parts outside the CDR3, is DTGVSQNPRHKITKRGQNVTFRCDPISEHNRLYWYRQTLGQGPEFLTYFQNEAQLEKSRLLSDRFSAERPKGSFSTLEIQRTEQGDSAMYLCASSKVPGQGQSYNEQFFGPGTRLTVL.

V is TRBV27 and J is TRBJ1-5; D remains ambiguous. Trimming cost V 6 bases and J 2 bases, with 17 bases left between them. CDR3 length: 16 amino acids. The V gene's germline CDR1 is MNHEY and CDR2 SMNVEV (reference sequence). The DNA of the CDR3 is TGTGCCAGCAGAGCAGCCACCCGGGTCGGCAATCAGCCCCAGCATTTT. Translating gives CASRAATRVGNQPQHF.

CDR3 residues: CASSLGRGSQGYTGELFF. CDR3 nucleotides: TGTGCCAGCAGCTTGGGCCGTGGTTCCCAGGGCTACACCGGGGAGCTGTTTTTT. V gene TRBV5-5 combines with J gene TRBJ2-2, with D possibly TRBD1 on 5 matching bases. The length of the CDR3 is 18 residues. The V end lost 0 bases, the J end lost 3 bases, and 18 bases lay between the germline ends. Per the germline V gene, CDR1 is SGHKS and CDR2 is YYEKEE (reference sequence).

The chain joins TRBV27 to TRBJ1-1, with 7 bases that match TRBD1. The V and J ends lost 4 bases and 0 bases, in that order; junction bases with no gene match: 11. This CDR3 is 17 amino acids long. Germline V gene sequence: CDR1 MNHEY, CDR2 SMNVEV (reference sequence). The CDR3 is CASSYRTGRGLNTEAFF. For the CDR3, the DNA is TGTGCCAGCAGTTATAGGACAGGACGGGGGTTGAACACTGAAGCTTTCTTT.

This chain connects TRBV2 to TRBJ2-7; D gene uncertain. The CDR3 contains 12 residues. CDR1 and CDR2 (germline): SNHLY, FYNNEI. V lost 6 bases to trimming and J lost 7 bases, with 13 bases between them. CDR3 sequence: CASSNNGREQYF. The DNA for the CDR3 is TGTGCCAGCAGCAACAACGGCCGGGAGCAGTACTTC.

This clone came up a few times. This chain joins TRBV12-5 and TRBJ1-1; D is ambiguous. CDR1 is LGHNT and CDR2 is FRNRAP in the germline V gene. V was cut by 3 bases and J by 3 bases, with 8 bases left in between. This CDR3 comprises 13 residues. CDR3 nucleotide sequence: TGTGCTAGTGGTTTAGATGGGGACACTGAAGCTTTCTTT. This translates into CASGLDGDTEAFF.

The rearrangement links TRBV29-1 to TRBJ1-6; 9 bases align to TRBD1. V lost 6 bases and J lost 6; bases outside the gene matches: 3. The CDR3 consists of 13 residues. Germline V lookup: CDR1 SQVTM, CDR2 ANQGSEA. CDR3 residues: CSVGDRANSPLHF. The CDR3 region has the DNA TGCAGCGTGGGGGACAGGGCTAATTCACCCCTCCACTTT. The full variable domain, its missing parts supplied by reference TRBV29-1 and TRBJ1-6, is SAVISQKPSRDICQRGTSLTIQCQVDSQVTMMFWYRQQPGQSLTLIATANQGSEATYESGFVIDKFPISRPNLTFSTLTVSNMSPEDSSIYLCSVGDRANSPLHFGNGTRLTVT.

This clone occurred once. The rearrangement links TRBV19 to TRBJ1-1, with a possible D match to TRBD1 (5 bases). The CDR3 is made up of 17 amino acids. V was trimmed by 3 bases and J by 4 bases, leaving 21 bases between them. Germline CDR1 and CDR2: LNHDA and SQIVND (reference sequence). The CDR3 region is CASSIGTSVRWGTEAFF. CDR3 sequence (DNA): TGTGCCAGTAGTATCGGGACCTCGGTGAGATGGGGCACTGAAGCTTTCTTT.

This chain links TRBV5-1 with TRBJ2-1; 13 nucleotides agree with TRBD2. V gave up 4 bases and J gave up 7 bases; unmatched junction bases: 11. The CDR3 runs 17 residues. Germline V lookup: CDR1 SGHRS, CDR2 YFSETQ. The CDR3 bases are TGCGCCAGCAGCCCAGATTGGACTAGCGGGAGCAGGAATGAGCAGTTCTTC. Its translation is CASSPDWTSGSRNEQFF. The variable domain in full, completed from reference TRBV5-1 and TRBJ2-1, reads KAGVTQTPRYLIKTRGQQVTLSCSPISGHRSVSWYQQTPGQGLQFLFEYFSETQRNKGNFPGRFSGRQFSNSRSEMNVSTLELGDSALYLCASSPDWTSGSRNEQFFGPGTRLTVL.

This sequence joins TRBV4-2 and TRBJ2-7, with D perhaps matching TRBD2 (5 bases). V shed 0 bases and J shed 3 bases, with 12 bases lying between them. This CDR3 spans 15 amino acids. From germline, CDR1 is LGHNA and CDR2 YNFKEQ. CDR3: CASSQDPRSVYEQYF. In nucleotides, the CDR3 is TGTGCCAGCAGCCAAGATCCCCGTAGCGTCTACGAGCAGTACTTC.

The chain carries TRBV7-9 and TRBJ2-1; 9 nucleotides match TRBD1. The CDR3 has 16 residues. Looked up from germline, CDR1 is SEHNR and CDR2 is FQNEAQ (reference sequence). V was clipped by 5 bases and J by 0 bases; unmatched bases: 5. CDR3 bases: TGTGCCAGCAGCCCGATGACAGGGGGCTCCTACAATGAGCAGTTCTTC. Protein: CASSPMTGGSYNEQFF.

This clone appeared a few times. The identical CDR3 is also encoded by other nucleotide sequences in the sample. The chain couples TRBV19 to TRBJ2-1; the D gene is possibly TRBD1 (5 bases). V was pared by 6 bases and J by 0 bases, with 12 bases between. In germline, CDR1 is LNHDA, CDR2 SQIVND (reference sequence). This CDR3 has 15 amino acids. In nucleotides, the CDR3 is TGTGCCAGTAGAATTGACAGAAGCTCCTACAATGAGCAGTTCTTC. Translated, it gives CASRIDRSSYNEQFF.

The chain joins TRBV5-1 to TRBJ1-6; TRBD1 might be the D (5 bases). Trimming removed 0 bases from V and 7 bases from J, with 11 bases in between. Germline CDR1 SGHRS, CDR2 YFSETQ. The CDR3 sequence is 15 residues long. The CDR3 region is CASSLGPTENSPLHF. The CDR3 DNA reads TGCGCCAGCAGCTTGGGACCGACAGAAAATTCACCCCTCCACTTT.

This sequence joins TRBV9 and TRBJ2-3; no clear D gene. The CDR3 length is 16 residues. V was pared by 0 bases and J by 5 bases, with 16 bases between. CDR1 is SGDLS, CDR2 YYNGEE, per germline. CDR3 DNA: TGTGCCAGCAGCGTAGTGGGTAGTAGTTCGTTAGATACGCAGTATTTT. Translation: CASSVVGSSSLDTQYF.

The chain joins TRBV28 to TRBJ1-5; D not resolved. The V end was cut by 1 base, the J end by 9 bases, with 10 bases between. Germline V gene sequence: CDR1 MDHEN, CDR2 SYDVKM. The CDR3 has 13 residues. The CDR3 DNA reads TGTGCCAGCAGTTTATCTCGCATCTCGCCCCAGCATTTT. It translates to CASSLSRISPQHF.

The rearrangement uses TRBV11-3 and TRBJ2-3, with 9 bases that match TRBD1. The trim removed 1 base at V and 2 bases at J, leaving 1 base unmatched. Per germline, CDR1 SGHNT and CDR2 YENEEA. This CDR3 spans 15 amino acids. The CDR3 spells CASSLGTGATDTQYF. In DNA, the CDR3 is TGTGCCAGCAGCTTAGGGACAGGGGCCACAGATACGCAGTATTTT. The full variable domain, its missing parts supplied by reference TRBV11-3 and TRBJ2-3, is EAGVVQSPRYKIIEKKQPVAFWCNPISGHNTLYWYLQNLGQGPELLIRYENEEAVDDSQLPKDRFSAERLKGVDSTLKIQPAELGDSAVYLCASSLGTGATDTQYFGPGTRLTVL.

The chain joins TRBV30 to TRBJ1-3, with D tentatively TRBD1 (6 bases). Trimming cost V 1 base and J 4 bases, with 14 bases left between them. CDR3 length: 15 amino acids. Germline V gene lookup returns CDR1 GTSNPN and CDR2 SVGIG (reference sequence). CDR3 DNA sequence: TGTGCCTGGAGTGCCACAGGGAGCTCCGGAAACACCATATATTTT. Translating gives CAWSATGSSGNTIYF.

This clone was picked up a small number of times. This chain connects TRBV6-1 to TRBJ2-7; D is unclear. Trimming took 6 bases from V and 6 from J, leaving 12 bases between them. This CDR3 is built from 12 residues. Germline values: CDR1 MNHNS, CDR2 SASEGT. The CDR3 region is CASSEVTREQYF. CDR3 coding DNA: TGTGCCAGCAGCGAGGTTACACGCGAGCAGTACTTC.